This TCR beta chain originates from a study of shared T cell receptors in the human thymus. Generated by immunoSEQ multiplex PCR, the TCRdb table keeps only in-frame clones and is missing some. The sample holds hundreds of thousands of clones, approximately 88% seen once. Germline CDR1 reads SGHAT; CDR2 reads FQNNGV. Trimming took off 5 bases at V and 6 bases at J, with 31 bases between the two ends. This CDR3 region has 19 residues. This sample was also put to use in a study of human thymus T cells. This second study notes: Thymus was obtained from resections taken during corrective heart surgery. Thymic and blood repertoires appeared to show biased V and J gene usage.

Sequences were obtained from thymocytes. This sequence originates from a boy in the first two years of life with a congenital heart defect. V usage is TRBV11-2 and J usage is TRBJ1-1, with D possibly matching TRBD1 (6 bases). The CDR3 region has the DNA TGTGCCAGCAGCCCCGCCCCTGGGGGCTCTATTAGGTGTGGGGCTGAAGCTTTCTTT. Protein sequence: CASSPAPGGSIRCGAEAFF.